Sequencing of this T cell receptor (beta chain) was carried out in a study of T cell changes during pregnancy in multiple sclerosis. Per the germline V gene, CDR1 is SNHLY and CDR2 is FYNNEI. CDR3 size: 15 residues. V lost 6 bases and J lost 8, with 22 bases in between. Here immunoSEQ multiplex PCR was the method, and the copy in TCRdb shows in-frame clones only, minus some. The top ten hold roughly 0.61% of the sample, which has tens of thousands of clones, around nine tenths seen once. The starting material was CD4+ T cells from peripheral blood mononuclear cells, obtained in the first trimester of pregnancy. The chain combines TRBV2 with TRBJ1-2, with D possibly TRBD1 on 5 matching bases. The receptor comes from a female donor with multiple sclerosis, enrolled in a pregnancy study. In DNA, the CDR3 is TGTGCCAGCAGCGATGGTGGCAGGGATGTTCGGGGCTACACCTTC. As protein: CASSDGGRDVRGYTF.